Below are 32 T cell receptor beta chains sequenced from a single sample in a study of T cells in women clearing cervical HPV infection. The table came from immunoSEQ multiplex PCR; TCRdb's copy has only in-frame clones and leaves some out. The specimen's table records 25,000 to 30,000 clones. The sequencing sample was made of blood buffy coat. These receptors were obtained from a woman between 18 and 75 years old with a cervical HPV16 infection that either progressed to CIN3+ or cleared (not recorded which).

Points on this clone: The CDR3 end is not reached by the read, which stops 3 residues before it; the germline J gene fills it in. The J gene is TRBJ2-3, the V gene TRBV12-5, with TRBD1 matching 9 bases. Germline CDR1 and CDR2: LGHNT and FRNRAP. The V segment lost 5 bases and the J segment 5 bases; nucleotides outside the gene matches: 11. The CDR3 is made up of 16 amino acids. The sequenced CDR3 bases are TGTGCTAGTGGTCGTACCCGGGACAGGGAGGGAGATACG. This translates into CASGRTRDREGDT. The full CDR3 is CASGRTRDREGDTQYF.

Concerning this clone itself: The read comes to an end 3 residues before the CDR3 does, leaving the germline J gene to fill in the end. The chain joins TRBV7-6 to TRBJ1-3, with 10 nucleotides matching TRBD1. Germline CDR1 reads SGHVS; CDR2 reads FNYEAQ. The CDR3 runs 17 residues. V gave up 5 bases and J gave up 0 bases; unmatched junction bases: 7. The CDR3 is CASSPRQGAFSGNTIYF. The sequenced CDR3 bases are TGTGCCAGCAGCCCTCGACAGGGGGCGTTCTCTGGAAACACC. The full variable domain, with the rest looked up from reference TRBV7-6 and TRBJ1-3, is GAGVSQSPRYKVTKRGQDVALRCDPISGHVSLYWYRQALGQGPEFLTYFNYEAQQDKSGLPNDRFSAERPEGSISTLTIQRTEQRDSAMYRCASSPRQGAFSGNTIYFGEGSWLTVV.

Concerning this clone: The DNA ends 3 residues before the CDR3 does, and the rest of the CDR3 is filled in from the germline J gene. This sequence joins TRBV7-8 and TRBJ2-4, with D perhaps matching TRBD1 (6 bases). CDR3 size: 15 residues. Per the germline V gene, CDR1 is SGHVS and CDR2 is FQNEAQ. The CDR3 reads CASSLETGEDYGQYF. Incomplete CDR3 DNA: TGTGCCAGCAGCTTGGAGACAGGCGAAGATTATGGT.

The CDR3 bases that were read are TGCAGTGCTAGAGTTCCCCTAGGCGGTGAG. Protein product: CSARVPLGGE. The full CDR3 is CSARVPLGGEQFF. This rearrangement joins TRBV20-1 to TRBJ2-1; D gene ambiguous. The CDR3 extends 3 residues past the end of the read, so its final part is completed from the germline J gene. CDR3 size: 13 residues. In germline, CDR1 is DFQATT, CDR2 SNEGSKA (reference sequence). The V and J ends lost 1 base and 9 bases respectively, with 13 bases between them.

Comment on this clone: The read ends 3 residues before the CDR3 terminus; that terminus is restored from the germline J gene. The genes are TRBV7-9 and TRBJ1-6; D is uncertain. From germline, CDR1 is SEHNR and CDR2 FQNEAQ (reference sequence). The CDR3 spans 15 residues. V was trimmed by 4 bases and J by 8 bases, leaving 15 bases between them. CDR3 DNA (partial): TGTGCCAGCAGCTCGCTACAGAGTTGGGATTCACCC. The encoded protein is CASSSLQSWDSP. The complete CDR3 sequence is CASSSLQSWDSPLHF.

Remarks on this clone: The CDR3 end falls 3 residues outside the read, so it is completed with the germline J gene. V gene TRBV19 combines with J gene TRBJ2-2, with 10 bases identical to TRBD1. Germline V CDR1 and CDR2: LNHDA, SQIVND (reference sequence). This CDR3 is 16 amino acids long. The CDR3 sequence is CASSTFGQGDNEKLFF. The covered CDR3 bases are TGTGCCAGTAGTACCTTCGGACAGGGGGATAATGAAAAG.

A note on this clone: The read ends 3 residues early relative to the CDR3; the germline J gene fills the gap. The chain has TRBV18 and TRBJ2-5; tentative D call: TRBD2 (6 bases). Germline V gene data show CDR1 as KGHSH and CDR2 as LQKENI. The CDR3 runs 13 residues. V was trimmed by 6 bases and J by 2 bases, leaving 10 bases between them. The part of the CDR3 DNA that was read is TGTGCCAGCTCCCGGGACTTACAAGAGACC. It codes for CASSRDLQET. The CDR3 in full is CASSRDLQETQYF.

Turning to this clone: The read finishes 3 residues shy of the CDR3 end, and the germline J gene is used to complete it. V and J are TRBV6-1 and TRBJ2-1; TRBD1 is a possible D gene (6 bases). Trimming stripped 4 bases from V and 3 bases from J, with 10 bases between. This CDR3 region has 14 residues. The germline V gene has CDR1 MNHNS and CDR2 SASEGT. The chain's CDR3 is CASSVEGVYNEQFF. The sequenced CDR3 bases are TGTGCCAGCAGTGTTGAGGGGGTCTACAATGAG.

Concerning this clone: The read is 3 residues too short to cover the CDR3 end, so that end is filled in from the germline J gene. This chain joins TRBV30 and TRBJ2-7, with TRBD2 as a possible D gene (5 bases). The CDR3 length is 13 residues. Per germline, CDR1 GTSNPN and CDR2 SVGIG (reference sequence). The V end lost 3 bases, the J end lost 2 bases, and 11 bases lay between the germline ends. The CDR3 loop is CAWSRGVAYEQYF. CDR3 DNA (partial): TGTGCCTGGAGCCGGGGTGTTGCCTACGAG.

Notes on this clone: The read finishes 3 residues shy of the CDR3 end, and the germline J gene is used to complete it. The rearrangement uses TRBV29-1 and TRBJ1-2; D gene unclear. The germline CDR1 and CDR2 sequences are SQVTM and ANQGSEA. The CDR3 has 10 residues. The CDR3 DNA, read in part, is TGCAGCGTTGAGCCGGGGGGC. Its translation is CSVEPGG. The whole CDR3 sequence reads CSVEPGGYTF.

Comment on this clone: The missing CDR3 end, 3 residues past where the read stops, is filled in from the germline J gene. The V gene is TRBV20-1, the J gene TRBJ2-7, with a weak D call TRBD1 (6 bases). The CDR3 consists of 15 residues. From germline, CDR1 is DFQATT and CDR2 SNEGSKA (reference sequence). V was pared by 0 bases and J by 0 bases, with 12 bases between. The sequenced part of the CDR3 DNA is TGCAGTGCTAGAGATTCAGGACAGAGCTCCTACGAG. This sequence encodes CSARDSGQSSYE. The full CDR3 protein reads CSARDSGQSSYEQYF.

With regard to this clone: Read data end 3 residues before the CDR3 end; the end is taken from the germline J gene. The chain recombines TRBV30 with TRBJ1-2; 10 nucleotides agree with TRBD1. Trimming took 8 bases from V and 5 from J; bases not matched to a gene: 5. The CDR3 runs to 12 residues. Germline V gene lookup returns CDR1 GTSNPN and CDR2 SVGIG (reference sequence). The sequenced CDR3 bases are TGTGCCGGGGACAGGGGAAGGTATGGC. Translation gives CAGDRGRYG. The full CDR3 protein reads CAGDRGRYGYTF.

Remarks on this clone: Coverage ceases 3 residues before the CDR3 finishes, and the germline J gene fills in the end. The gene calls are TRBV6-1 and TRBJ2-7, with TRBD2 as a possible D gene (7 bases). Trimming cost V 1 base and J 0 bases, with 10 bases left between them. The CDR3 consists of 15 residues. Germline V gene lookup returns CDR1 MNHNS and CDR2 SASEGT. The DNA read from the CDR3 is TGTGCCAGCAGTGAAGGGGGGGGCTTCTCCTACGAG. Residues: CASSEGGGFSYE. In full, the CDR3 reads CASSEGGGFSYEQYF.

As to this clone: With the read ending 3 residues before the CDR3 end, the germline J gene is used to fill in that end. The chain combines TRBV10-3 with TRBJ1-2, with TRBD1 as a possible D gene (5 bases). There are 14 residues in the CDR3. The germline gives CDR1 ENHRY, CDR2 SYGVKD. Incomplete CDR3 DNA: TGTGCCATCAGATCAGGGTCTACATCCTACGAC. The encoded protein is CAIRSGSTSYD. The entire CDR3 is CAIRSGSTSYDYTF.

Comments on this clone: Read coverage stops 3 residues before the CDR3 terminus; the germline J gene supplies the remainder. The chain is built from TRBV29-1 and TRBJ1-2, with D maybe TRBD1 (5 bases). Trimming stripped 4 bases from V and 0 bases from J, with 9 bases between. There are 13 residues in the CDR3. Germline lookup yields CDR1 SQVTM and CDR2 ANQGSEA. Partial CDR3 DNA: TGCAGCGTTGGAGCAGGGACTAACTATGGC. Translation gives CSVGAGTNYG. The CDR3 reads in full as CSVGAGTNYGYTF. The entire variable domain, with the rest obtained from reference TRBV29-1 and TRBJ1-2, is as follows: SAVISQKPSRDICQRGTSLTIQCQVDSQVTMMFWYRQQPGQSLTLIATANQGSEATYESGFVIDKFPISRPNLTFSTLTVSNMSPEDSSIYLCSVGAGTNYGYTFGSGTRLTVV.

Points on this clone: The CDR3 end is not reached by the read, which stops 3 residues before it; the germline J gene fills it in. V gene TRBV29-1 combines with J gene TRBJ2-7, with 11 bases fitting TRBD2. V lost 3 bases and J lost 3; bases outside the gene matches: 1. The CDR3 is 13 residues long. Germline V gene lookup returns CDR1 SQVTM and CDR2 ANQGSEA. CDR3 DNA, as far as it was read: TGCAGCGTTGAGACTAGCGGGATCTACGAG. It is translated as CSVETSGIYE. The CDR3 in its entirety is CSVETSGIYEQYF.

This clone is medium-sized by frequency. Coverage ceases 3 residues before the CDR3 finishes, and the germline J gene fills in the end. The J gene is TRBJ1-6, the V gene TRBV7-2; D is unresolved. Trimming stripped 1 base from V and 5 bases from J, with 6 bases between. Germline CDR1 is SGHTA and CDR2 is FQGNSA. CDR3 length: 14 amino acids. The CDR3 DNA, read in part, is TGTGCCAGCAGCTTAGGGTTAGATAATTCACCC. It yields the protein CASSLGLDNSP. The whole CDR3 is CASSLGLDNSPLHF.

Comment on this clone: The CDR3 goes on 3 residues after the read ends, and that part is filled in from the germline J gene. V gene TRBV19 combines with J gene TRBJ2-2; TRBD2 matches 8 bases. V lost 7 bases, J lost 3 bases, and 7 bases stayed unmatched. Germline V gene data show CDR1 as LNHDA and CDR2 as SQIVND (reference sequence). The CDR3 is made up of 15 amino acids. CDR3 DNA (partial): TGTGCCAGTATAGCGGGAAGGTTTTACACCGGGGAG. It translates to CASIAGRFYTGE. The whole CDR3 sequence is CASIAGRFYTGELFF.

To note about this clone: With the read ending 3 residues before the CDR3 end, the germline J gene is used to fill in that end. This sequence joins TRBV6-2 or TRBV6-3 and TRBJ1-5, with 7 bases aligning to TRBD1. This CDR3 contains 14 residues. CDR1 MNHEY and CDR2 SVGEGT come from the germline V gene. J was trimmed by 7 bases and V by 5 bases; bases with no gene match: 8. CDR3 residues: CASSRTGDKQPQHF. The CDR3 DNA, read in part, is TGTGCCAGCAGTAGGACAGGAGATAAGCAGCCC.

Comments on this clone: The missing CDR3 end, 3 residues past where the read stops, is filled in from the germline J gene. The chain is built from TRBV7-3 and TRBJ1-4; D remains ambiguous. CDR1 SGHTA and CDR2 FQGTGA come from the germline V gene. The CDR3 contains 14 residues. The CDR3 loop is CASSLQGSASPLFF. CDR3 bases read: TGTGCCAGCAGCCTCCAAGGGTCCGCTTCACCA. Variable domain in full (rest from reference TRBV7-3 and TRBJ1-4): GAGVSQTPSNKVTEKGKYVELRCDPISGHTALYWYRQSLGQGPEFLIYFQGTGAADDSGLPNDRFFAVRPEGSVSTLKIQRTERGDSAVYLCASSLQGSASPLFFGSGTQLSVL.

About this clone itself: Read coverage stops 3 residues before the CDR3 terminus; the germline J gene supplies the remainder. The V call is TRBV6-2 or TRBV6-3, the J call TRBJ2-7; 10 bases are a match to TRBD2. This CDR3 contains 17 residues. Trimming at V came to 2 bases and at J to 5 bases, leaving 12 bases not matched to a gene. Looked up from germline, CDR1 is MNHEY and CDR2 is SVGEGT. This CDR3 is CASSYLTSGRAENEQYF. The part of the CDR3 DNA that was read is TGTGCCAGCAGTTACCTCACCAGCGGGAGGGCGGAAAACGAG.

Notes on this clone: The CDR3 end falls 3 residues outside the read, so it is completed with the germline J gene. V usage is TRBV19 and J usage is TRBJ2-2, with D possibly matching TRBD1 (6 bases). This CDR3 is 15 amino acids long. Germline V gene lookup returns CDR1 LNHDA and CDR2 SQIVND (reference sequence). CDR3 bases read: TGTGCCAGTAGTATATCAGGGGACACCTATTCACCG. Amino acid sequence: CASSISGDTYSP. In full, the CDR3 reads CASSISGDTYSPLFF. The whole variable domain, filled in from reference TRBV19 and TRBJ2-2, reads DGGITQSPKYLFRKEGQNVTLSCEQNLNHDAMYWYRQDPGQGLRLIYYSQIVNDFQKGDIAEGYSVSREKKESFPLTVTSAQKNPTAFYLCASSISGDTYSPLFFGEGSRLTVL.

Regarding this clone: At one end, the junction sequence differs from germline, possibly due to a read error. The read finishes 3 residues shy of the CDR3 end, and the germline J gene is used to complete it. This chain uses TRBV4-2 with TRBJ1-2; D is undetermined. CDR1 is LGHNA, CDR2 YNFKEQ, per germline. The CDR3 is 15 amino acids. CDR3: CASSPQTPLIYGYTF. The CDR3 bases that were read are TGCGCCAGCAGCCCTCAGACACCGTTAATCTATGGC.

Points on this clone: Coverage ceases 3 residues before the CDR3 finishes, and the germline J gene fills in the end. V and J are TRBV5-1 and TRBJ2-4; perhaps TRBD1 as D (6 bases). This CDR3 is 14 amino acids long. The V gene's germline CDR1 is SGHRS and CDR2 YFSETQ. Partial CDR3 DNA: TGCGCCAGCAGCCTACTACAGGGTGGCTATGGT. Protein sequence: CASSLLQGGYG. The whole CDR3 sequence is CASSLLQGGYGQYF.

Comment on this clone: The observed sequence ends 3 residues before the CDR3 terminus, with the missing tail filled in from the germline J gene. The chain joins TRBV20-1 to TRBJ2-7; TRBD2 matches 9 bases. There are 14 residues in the CDR3. Germline CDR1 reads DFQATT; CDR2 reads SNEGSKA (reference sequence). Unmatched junction bases numbered 10, after V lost 6 bases and J lost 4 bases. Incomplete CDR3 DNA: TGCAGTGCCAAACAGCGGGGGGATTTATACGAG. This gives the protein CSAKQRGDLYE. In full, the CDR3 reads CSAKQRGDLYEQYF.

To note about this clone: The CDR3 end lies 3 residues beyond the end of the read and is filled in from the germline J gene. V and J are TRBV11-3 and TRBJ1-6, with 8 nucleotides matching TRBD1. The CDR3 contains 13 residues. Per the germline V gene, CDR1 is SGHNT and CDR2 is YENEEA. The ends lost 8 bases at V and 7 bases at J; junction bases unmatched: 4. CDR3 DNA, as far as it was read: TGTGCCAGCTCAGGGGGCGGAAATTCACCC. Protein: CASSGGGNSP. The CDR3, in full, reads CASSGGGNSPLHF. Full variable domain (remainder filled in from reference TRBV11-3 and TRBJ1-6): EAGVVQSPRYKIIEKKQPVAFWCNPISGHNTLYWYLQNLGQGPELLIRYENEEAVDDSQLPKDRFSAERLKGVDSTLKIQPAELGDSAVYLCASSGGGNSPLHFGNGTRLTVT.

Judged by frequency, this clone is medium-sized. From the germline J gene comes the end of the CDR3, since the read stops 3 residues before it. The chain is built from TRBV7-9 and TRBJ2-5, with D uncertain. The V and J ends lost 5 bases and 4 bases respectively, with 8 bases between them. Germline-derived CDR1 and CDR2 are SEHNR and FQNEAQ (reference sequence). The CDR3 has 12 amino acids. The sequenced CDR3 bases are TGTGCCAGCAGCCCTATTACAGAGACC. Its translation: CASSPITET. The CDR3 in its entirety is CASSPITETQYF.

As regards this clone: From the germline J gene comes the end of the CDR3, since the read stops 3 residues before it. The rearrangement joins TRBV19 to TRBJ1-2; D might be TRBD1 (6 bases). CDR1 is LNHDA, CDR2 SQIVND, per germline (reference sequence). There are 13 residues in the CDR3. The CDR3 loop is CASSKTGTGDYTF. The sequenced part of the CDR3 DNA is TGTGCCAGTAGTAAAACAGGGACGGGCGAC.

On this clone itself: The CDR3 end is not reached by the read, which stops 3 residues before it; the germline J gene fills it in. The chain combines TRBV18 with TRBJ1-1, with 10 bases aligning to TRBD1. This CDR3 region has 13 residues. Germline V lookup: CDR1 KGHSH, CDR2 LQKENI. The CDR3 sequence is CASSPGTGAKAFF. Partial CDR3 DNA: TGTGCCAGCTCACCGGGGACAGGGGCGAAA.

Concerning this clone: The read falls 3 residues short of the CDR3 end, and the missing part is taken from the germline J gene. The rearrangement uses TRBV7-9 and TRBJ2-1; 9 bases are a match to TRBD2. Trimming took 3 bases from V and 4 from J; bases not matched to a gene: 1. The CDR3 contains 14 residues. The germline gives CDR1 SEHNR, CDR2 FQNEAQ (reference sequence). CDR3 DNA (partial): TGTGCCAGCAGCTTTAGCGGGGGTTACAATGAG. Translation gives CASSFSGGYNE. Given in full, the CDR3 is CASSFSGGYNEQFF.

Concerning this clone itself: The read terminates 3 residues before the CDR3 end, so the remaining end is supplied by the germline J gene. The V call is TRBV6-2 or TRBV6-3, the J call TRBJ2-1; the D is unclear. This CDR3 region has 13 residues. V shed 9 bases and J shed 8 bases, with 17 bases lying between them. In germline, CDR1 is MNHEY, CDR2 SVGEGT. The CDR3 sequence: CASRGDLYDEQFF. The covered CDR3 bases are TGTGCCAGTAGAGGAGACTTATACGATGAG.

As for this clone: The read gets to within 3 residues of the CDR3 end, and the germline J gene fills in the rest. This chain connects TRBV18 to TRBJ2-2; D is possibly TRBD1 (5 bases). Trimming stripped 3 bases from V and 4 bases from J, with 15 bases between. CDR1 and CDR2 from the germline V gene are KGHSH and LQKENI. The CDR3 runs 16 residues. The CDR3 is CASSPTAGSATGELFF. CDR3 DNA, as far as it was read: TGTGCCAGCTCACCCACCGCAGGGTCGGCCACCGGGGAG.